One T cell receptor (beta chain) is described in this entry. The data are from a study of cytomegalovirus exposure and HLA in healthy donors. CDR3 length equals 14 residues. V was pared by 8 bases and J by 7 bases, with 17 bases between. In germline, CDR1 is MNHNY, CDR2 SVGAGI (reference sequence). Amplification used 60 Vbeta primers and 13 Jbeta primers. Method: immunoSEQ multiplex PCR; TCRdb's copy keeps in-frame clones and lacks some. The profile shows some 150,000 clones, about two thirds of them singletons. The specimen sequenced was PBMCs. The V call is TRBV6-6, the J call TRBJ1-4; TRBD1 is a possible D gene (6 bases). The origin of this receptor is a woman aged 60 to 75 in good health and CMV-seropositive. In DNA, the CDR3 is TGTGCCAGCCTCTCGAACAGGGCGAGTGAAAAACTGTTTTTT. It codes for CASLSNRASEKLFF.